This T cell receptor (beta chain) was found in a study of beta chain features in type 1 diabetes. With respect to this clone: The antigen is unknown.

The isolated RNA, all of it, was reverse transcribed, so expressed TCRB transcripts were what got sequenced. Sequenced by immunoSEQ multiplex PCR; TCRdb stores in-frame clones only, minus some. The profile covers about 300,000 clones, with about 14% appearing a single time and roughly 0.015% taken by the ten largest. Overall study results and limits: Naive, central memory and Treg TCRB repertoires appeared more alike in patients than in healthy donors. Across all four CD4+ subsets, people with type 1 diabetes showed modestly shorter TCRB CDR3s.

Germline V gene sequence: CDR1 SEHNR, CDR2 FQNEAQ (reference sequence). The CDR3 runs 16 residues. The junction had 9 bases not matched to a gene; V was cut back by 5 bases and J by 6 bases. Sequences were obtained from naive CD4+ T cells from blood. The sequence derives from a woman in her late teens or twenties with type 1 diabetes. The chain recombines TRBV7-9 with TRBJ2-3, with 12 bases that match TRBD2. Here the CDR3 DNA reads TGTGCCAGCAGCCCTAGCGGGAGGGCCTGGTTGGATACGCAGTATTTT. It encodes CASSPSGRAWLDTQYF.